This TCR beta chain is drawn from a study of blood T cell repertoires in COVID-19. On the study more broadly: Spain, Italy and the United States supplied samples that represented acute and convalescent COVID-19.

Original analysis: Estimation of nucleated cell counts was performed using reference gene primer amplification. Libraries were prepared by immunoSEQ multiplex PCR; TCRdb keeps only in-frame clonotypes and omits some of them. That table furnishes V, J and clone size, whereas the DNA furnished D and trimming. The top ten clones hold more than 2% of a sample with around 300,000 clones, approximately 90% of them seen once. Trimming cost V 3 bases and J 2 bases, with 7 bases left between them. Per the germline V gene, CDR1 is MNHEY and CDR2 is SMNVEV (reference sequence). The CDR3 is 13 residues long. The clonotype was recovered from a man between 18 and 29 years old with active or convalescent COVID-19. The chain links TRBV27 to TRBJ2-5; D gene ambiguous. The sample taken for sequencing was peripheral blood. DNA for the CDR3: TGTGCCAGCAGTTTTCTAGATCAAGAGACCCAGTACTTC. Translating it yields CASSFLDQETQYF.